These T cell receptor beta chains were read from a single sample in a study of Graves' ophthalmopathy and Graves' hyperthyroidism. TCRdb analysed the multiplex PCR reads with MiXCR anew, one entry per CDR3 protein. The table has roughly 480,000 distinct CDR3 sequences, about an eighth seen once. What was sequenced was blood. The receptors here all came from a woman in her thirties with Graves' ophthalmopathy. Each CDR3 is given with its conserved first and last residue. Fields, in order: V gene, clone size, CDR3 length, D gene, J gene, CDR3 protein, CDR3 DNA. D genes are given only for firm matches. Not all rows give a size; the values are once, few, many and, for expanded clones, a class.

TRBV27	few	17	TRBD2	TRBJ2-3	CASSFSGRGFSTDTQYF	TGTGCCAGCAGTTTTAGCGGGAGGGGTTTTAGCACAGATACGCAGTATTTT
TRBV20-1	many	17	.	TRBJ1-6	CSATSGGSLSYNSPLHF	TGCAGTGCTACGTCCGGCGGTTCACTCTCCTATAATTCACCCCTCCACTTT
TRBV5-1	few	15	.	TRBJ1-6	CASSLRLERGSPLHF	TGCGCCAGCAGCTTGAGGCTTGAGAGGGGTTCACCCCTCCACTTT
TRBV27	.	16	.	TRBJ2-5	CASSLSGAGAWETQYF	TGTGCCAGCAGTTTATCGGGTGCGGGGGCGTGGGAGACCCAGTACTTC
TRBV5-4	.	14	.	TRBJ1-2	CASSSGTSNYGYTF	TGTGCCAGCAGCTCCGGAACGTCTAACTATGGCTACACCTTC
TRBV20-1	many	15	TRBD2	TRBJ2-2	CSASSGGPNTGELFF	TGCAGTGCTAGCAGCGGGGGCCCGAACACCGGGGAGCTGTTTTTT
TRBV6-5	many	15	.	TRBJ2-7	CASSYSTIRSYEQYF	TGTGCCAGCAGTTACTCCACGATCCGGTCCTACGAGCAGTACTTC
TRBV20-1	many	15	TRBD2	TRBJ2-7	CSASVEAGATYEQYF	TGCAGTGCTTCGGTCGAAGCGGGAGCGACCTACGAGCAGTACTTC
TRBV2	many	14	TRBD1	TRBJ1-1	CASSGQGEGTEAFF	TGTGCCAGCAGTGGTCAGGGGGAAGGCACTGAAGCTTTCTTT
TRBV27	.	14	.	TRBJ1-5	CASRRGAGNQPQHF	TGTGCCAGCAGAAGGGGGGCGGGAAATCAGCCCCAGCATTTT
TRBV12-3/TRBV12-4	many	14	TRBD1	TRBJ1-2	CASSSRQGNYGYTF	TGTGCCAGCTCCTCCCGACAGGGTAACTATGGCTACACCTTC
TRBV7-2	many	16	.	TRBJ2-6	CASMTFLNSGANVLTF	TGTGCCAGCATGACCTTCCTTAACTCTGGGGCCAACGTCCTGACTTTC
TRBV12-3/TRBV12-4	many	15	.	TRBJ1-3	CASSSQGDSGNTIYF	TGTGCCAGCAGTTCACAGGGAGACTCTGGAAACACCATATATTTT
TRBV11-2	few	16	.	TRBJ2-7	CASSFRLDNPPYEQYF	TGTGCCAGCAGCTTCAGACTCGACAACCCCCCCTACGAGCAGTACTTC
TRBV4-2	many	17	TRBD2	TRBJ2-7	CASSQEIGGRARYEQYF	TGTGCCAGCAGCCAAGAGATTGGCGGGAGGGCTCGCTACGAGCAGTACTTC
TRBV15	many	15	.	TRBJ2-7	CATSSTDSAAYEQYF	TGTGCCACCAGCAGTACCGACAGTGCCGCCTACGAGCAGTACTTC
TRBV29-1	many	16	.	TRBJ2-2	CSVQTGNKENTGELFF	TGCAGCGTCCAGACAGGAAACAAGGAGAACACCGGGGAGCTGTTTTTT
TRBV3-1	.	13	.	TRBJ2-7	CASSRPQSYEQYF	TGTGCCAGCAGCCGCCCACAGTCCTACGAGCAGTACTTC
TRBV7-2	many	15	TRBD1	TRBJ1-5	CASSTQTGYNQPQHF	TGTGCCAGCAGCACCCAGACAGGGTACAATCAGCCCCAGCATTTT
TRBV12-3/TRBV12-4	many	17	.	TRBJ1-2	CASSGYAEGSGNYGYTF	TGTGCCAGCAGTGGTTACGCCGAGGGTTCGGGTAACTATGGCTACACCTTC
TRBV28	many	16	.	TRBJ2-7	CASSTLGRTGRGEQYF	TGTGCCAGCAGTACCTTGGGCCGGACAGGGAGGGGCGAGCAGTACTTC
TRBV7-2	many	19	TRBD1	TRBJ1-1	CASSPRWCQGAIRNTEAFF	TGTGCCAGCAGCCCACGATGGTGTCAGGGGGCGATTAGGAACACTGAAGCTTTCTTT
TRBV29-1	many	16	.	TRBJ1-3	CSVEVTYGGFGNTIYF	TGCAGCGTTGAGGTCACATATGGGGGGTTCGGAAACACCATATATTTT
TRBV20-1	many	13	.	TRBJ2-5	CSARDPGQETQYF	TGCAGTGCTAGAGATCCGGGGCAAGAGACCCAGTACTTC
TRBV7-2	many	14	TRBD1	TRBJ1-2	CASSFVQGARGYTF	TGTGCCAGCAGCTTCGTTCAGGGGGCGAGGGGCTACACCTTC
TRBV5-1	many	14	.	TRBJ1-2	CASSPSTANYGYTF	TGCGCCAGCAGCCCTTCAACCGCTAACTATGGCTACACCTTC
TRBV12-3/TRBV12-4	many	13	.	TRBJ2-5	CASSFLRVETQYF	TGTGCCAGCAGTTTCCTTCGGGTGGAGACCCAGTACTTC
TRBV20-1	many	15	.	TRBJ2-7	CSARVSGNDGSEQYF	TGCAGTGCTAGAGTTTCGGGGAATGACGGGTCCGAGCAGTACTTC
TRBV28	many	13	.	TRBJ1-1	CASRVQIDAEAFF	TGTGCCAGCAGAGTACAGATTGACGCTGAAGCTTTCTTT
TRBV28	many	16	TRBD2	TRBJ2-7	CASSQGLAGESYEQYF	TGTGCCAGCAGTCAGGGACTAGCGGGAGAGTCCTACGAGCAGTACTTC
TRBV6-5	.	12	.	TRBJ2-7	CASSYGGREQYF	TGTGCCAGCAGCTACGGGGGACGGGAGCAGTACTTC
TRBV10-3	.	15	.	TRBJ1-5	CATSLGFGSNQPQHF	TGTGCCACCAGCCTCGGCTTCGGTAGCAATCAGCCCCAGCATTTT
TRBV6-5	many	15	.	TRBJ2-5	CASSYSPRLQETQYF	TGTGCCAGCAGTTACTCCCCCCGGCTCCAAGAGACCCAGTACTTC
TRBV6-1	many	15	TRBD2	TRBJ2-7	CASTKVGGGATEQYF	TGTGCCAGCACCAAAGTTGGCGGGGGGGCCACCGAGCAGTACTTC
TRBV27	few	16	.	TRBJ1-6	CASGPETDGPFGPLHF	TGTGCCAGCGGCCCAGAGACAGACGGCCCCTTCGGACCCCTCCACTTT
TRBV24-1	many	17	.	TRBJ2-5	CATSDPQGTGAQETQYF	TGTGCCACCAGTGATCCGCAAGGAACGGGAGCGCAAGAGACCCAGTACTTC
TRBV20-1	many	17	.	TRBJ2-4	CSADTDLPHGIENIQYF	TGCAGTGCCGATACGGACCTGCCTCATGGGATCGAAAACATTCAGTACTTC
TRBV6-5	many	15	TRBD2	TRBJ2-2	CASSPQRGNTGELFF	TGTGCCAGCAGTCCTCAGCGGGGTAACACCGGGGAGCTGTTTTTT
TRBV28	many	15	.	TRBJ2-2	CASSWGTPNTGELFF	TGTGCCAGCAGCTGGGGGACACCGAACACCGGGGAGCTGTTTTTT